The text below deals with one T cell receptor beta chain. Its target is not known. Here immunoSEQ multiplex PCR was the method, and the copy in TCRdb shows in-frame clones only, minus some. The sample shows about 16,000 clones, about nine tenths of them seen only once. This entry comes from a study of OX40 agonist ivuxolimab in advanced cancers. At the level of the study: Participants averaged around 60 years of age (range about 23 to 80) and were 75% to 90% male.

Broader study findings: Among the lowest levels of clonal expansion were found in partial responders at 0.1-3.0 mg/kg.

CDR1 is WSHSY and CDR2 is SAAADI in the germline V gene. V shed 5 bases and J 8 bases; nucleotides not matched to a gene: 13. The CDR3 length is 16 residues. Source: CD4+ or CD8+ T cells sorted from blood, taken in a trial of the OX40 agonist ivuxolimab. The source of this sequence is an adult with an advanced solid tumor such as melanoma, head and neck, liver or kidney cancer. V gene TRBV10-2 combines with J gene TRBJ2-1; 9 bases are shared with TRBD2. The CDR3 spells CASSLLAGVKGDEQFF. CDR3 nucleotide sequence: TGCGCCAGCAGTTTATTAGCGGGAGTTAAAGGGGATGAGCAGTTCTTC.